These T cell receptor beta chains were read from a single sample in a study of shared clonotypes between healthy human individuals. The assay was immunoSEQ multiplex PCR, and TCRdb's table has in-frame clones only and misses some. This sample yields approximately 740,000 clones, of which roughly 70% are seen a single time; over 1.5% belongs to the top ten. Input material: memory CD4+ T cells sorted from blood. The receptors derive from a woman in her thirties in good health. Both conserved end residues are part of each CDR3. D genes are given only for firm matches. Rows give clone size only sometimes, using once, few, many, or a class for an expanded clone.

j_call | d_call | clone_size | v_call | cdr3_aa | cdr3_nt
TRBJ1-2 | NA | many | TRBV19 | CASREQGAEGYTF | TGTGCCAGTAGGGAACAGGGAGCGGAGGGCTACACCTTC
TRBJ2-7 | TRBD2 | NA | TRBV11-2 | CASSLVTSGLTHEQYF | TGTGCCAGCAGCTTGGTGACTAGCGGATTGACCCACGAGCAGTACTTC
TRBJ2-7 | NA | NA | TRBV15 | CATSRDRGSSYEQYF | TGTGCCACCAGCAGAGATCGGGGGAGTTCCTACGAGCAGTACTTC
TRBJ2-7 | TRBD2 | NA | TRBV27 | CASSPRTSEAFSYEQYF | TGTGCCAGCAGTCCACGGACTAGCGAGGCGTTCTCCTACGAGCAGTACTTC
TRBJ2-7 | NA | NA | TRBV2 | CASSEATSGKYF | TGTGCCAGCAGTGAAGCGACCTCGGGCAAGTACTTC
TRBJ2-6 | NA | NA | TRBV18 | CASSPSVLEQSGANVLTF | TGTGCCAGCTCACCGTCTGTCTTGGAACAGTCTGGGGCCAACGTCCTGACTTTC
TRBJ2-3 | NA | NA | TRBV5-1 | CASSPKLTDTQYF | TGCGCCAGCAGCCCCAAGCTAACAGATACGCAGTATTTT
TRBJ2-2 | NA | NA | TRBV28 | CASSPISGSNTGELFF | TGTGCCAGCAGCCCTATAAGCGGTTCGAACACCGGGGAGCTGTTTTTT
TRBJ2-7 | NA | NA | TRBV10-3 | CAISESGPEQYF | TGTGCCATCAGTGAGTCAGGCCCCGAGCAGTACTTC
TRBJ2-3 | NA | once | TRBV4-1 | CASSYIADTQYF | TGCGCCAGCAGCTATATTGCGGATACGCAGTATTTT
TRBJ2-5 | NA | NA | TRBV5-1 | CASMAGAGVETQYF | TGCGCCAGTATGGCTGGGGCTGGGGTTGAGACCCAGTACTTC
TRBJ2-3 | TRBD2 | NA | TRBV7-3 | CASGLAVGTDTQYF | TGTGCCAGCGGACTAGCGGTGGGCACAGATACGCAGTATTTT
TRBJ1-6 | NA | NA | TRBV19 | CASSMTDSSYNSPLHF | TGTGCCAGTAGTATGACGGATAGCTCCTATAATTCACCCCTCCACTTT
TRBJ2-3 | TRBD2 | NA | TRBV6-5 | CASSYHGTSGTDTQYF | TGTGCCAGCAGTTATCACGGGACTAGCGGCACAGATACGCAGTATTTT
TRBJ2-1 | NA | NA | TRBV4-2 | CASSATWGYEQFF | TGTGCCAGCAGCGCCACGTGGGGCTATGAGCAGTTCTTC
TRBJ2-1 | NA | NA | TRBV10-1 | CASSITPLGQKNEQFF | TGCGCCAGTTCTATAACGCCCCTCGGACAAAAAAATGAGCAGTTCTTC
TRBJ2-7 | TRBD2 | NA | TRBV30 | CAWKSTSGLYEQYF | TGTGCCTGGAAATCTACTAGCGGGTTGTACGAGCAGTACTTC
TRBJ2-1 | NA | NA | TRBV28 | CASSSPFGLPFSYNEQFF | TGTGCCAGCAGTTCCCCTTTTGGACTACCCTTCTCCTACAATGAGCAGTTCTTC
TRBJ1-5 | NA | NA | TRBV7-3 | CASSLLQGPNQPQHF | TGTGCCAGCAGCCTTCTACAGGGCCCCAATCAGCCCCAGCATTTT
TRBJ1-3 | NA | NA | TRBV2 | CASSDGSRSNTIYF | TGTGCCAGTAGTGATGGTAGCCGGTCCAACACCATATATTTT
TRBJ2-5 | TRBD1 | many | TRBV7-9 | CASSLLNLRDRVWSETQYF | TGTGCCAGCAGCCTCCTGAACCTCCGGGACAGGGTATGGTCAGAGACCCAGTACTTC
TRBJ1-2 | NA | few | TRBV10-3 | CAISETKGIGYTF | TGTGCCATCAGTGAGACTAAGGGCATTGGCTACACCTTC
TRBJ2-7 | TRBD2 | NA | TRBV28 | CASSLWASGSGPLSYEQYF | TGTGCCAGCAGTTTATGGGCTAGCGGGAGTGGGCCGCTCTCCTACGAGCAGTACTTC
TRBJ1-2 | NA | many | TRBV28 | CASSLKGPLNYGYTF | TGTGCCAGCAGTTTAAAGGGACCGCTAAACTATGGCTACACCTTC
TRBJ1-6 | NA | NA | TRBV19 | CASSRNRENSPLHF | TGTGCCAGTAGCCGGAACAGGGAAAATTCACCCCTCCACTTT
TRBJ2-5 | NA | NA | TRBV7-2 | CASSLNSRDYQETQYF | TGTGCCAGCAGTCTAAACAGCCGGGACTACCAAGAGACCCAGTACTTC
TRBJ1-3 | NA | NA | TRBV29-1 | CSVEDRGFHTGSGNTIYF | TGCAGCGTTGAAGATCGAGGCTTTCACACAGGCTCTGGAAACACCATATATTTT
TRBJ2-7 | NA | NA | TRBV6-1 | CASSEYEQYF | TGTGCCAGCAGTGAATACGAGCAGTACTTC
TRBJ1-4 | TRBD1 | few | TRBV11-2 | CASSSTGTNEKLFF | TGTGCCAGCAGCTCGACAGGGACTAATGAAAAACTGTTTTTT
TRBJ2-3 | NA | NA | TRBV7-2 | CASSLAWSSTDTQYF | TGTGCCAGCAGCTTAGCGTGGAGCAGCACAGATACGCAGTATTTT
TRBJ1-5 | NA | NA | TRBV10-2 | CASSGRVNQPQHF | TGCGCCAGCAGCGGACGTGTAAATCAGCCCCAGCATTTT